Reported below is one T cell receptor (beta chain). Its antigen is currently not known. No much larger clonotype is one base removed from it; base qualities were not supplied. Library creation used the immunoSEQ multiplex PCR assay. A mixture of 60 forward primers for TCR Vbeta segments and 13 reverse primers for TCR Jbeta segments was used in the multiplex PCR. A multiplex PCR assay on genomic DNA amplified the CDR3 region of rearranged TCR beta genes. Amplified TCR beta libraries were sequenced as 87-base-pair reads on the Illumina HiSeq System. Per the original workflow: Across the 600 to 700 repertoires, a later analysis counted 75 million to 90 million unique TCR beta chains, roughly 11 million of which were shared by at least two donors. Raw reads were error-corrected and collapsed into unique sequences by a nearest-neighbor algorithm in which closely related sequences were merged to remove PCR and sequencing errors. V, D and J gene segments were assigned by aligning CDR3 sequences to IMGT reference sequences. For a sequence to be retained, at least a six-nucleotide match to both a V gene segment and a J gene segment was required. Rearrangements were called productive when the CDR3 lacked stop codons and stayed in frame with V and J; all others were non-productive. CDR3 was defined by IMGT convention, running from the second conserved V-encoded cysteine to the conserved J-encoded phenylalanine. The earlier analysis of around 640 of the donors excluded sequences that lacked an unambiguous match to a single V gene segment. An earlier analysis of a few hundred of the donors classified V segments as functional when productive rearrangements were above 56.7% and as segregating when the standard deviation between donors was above 5%. A statistical classification framework was developed to diagnose cytomegalovirus status using the catalog of TCR beta chain sequences. In a later analysis, TCR nucleotide sequences were compared against IMGT/GENE-DB human TR gene sequences so that V and J genes could be assigned. Using the TCRdist pipeline, a later analysis assigned CDR3 sequences along with most-parsimonious VDJ recombination scenarios. In a later analysis, each TCR beta chain was defined by its CDR3 amino acid sequence together with its V-gene family, and reads without a unique V-gene family were excluded. A later analysis removed 592 highly shared, low-generation-probability nucleotide sequences to deal with suspected cross-contamination and a sequencing artifact. In a later analysis, a clonal expansion index for each public chain was calculated from normalized within-repertoire ranks of inferred template counts. A later analysis computed generation probabilities with a VDJ recombination model fitted to out-of-frame rearrangements, and checked the results against IGoR. In a later analysis, hypergeometric tests were used to score TCR-TCR, TCR-HLA and TCR-CMV co-occurrence, with a repertoire-size bias correction applied to TCR pairs. To estimate false discovery rates, a later analysis permuted the HLA or CMV assignments 20 times. In a later analysis, co-occurring TCRs were grouped with DBSCAN, and TCRdist sequence similarity was added when clustering was performed within HLA-allele-positive subsets. For co-occurrence clustering, repertoires with fewer than 30,000 or more than 120,000 public chains were excluded, along with five repertoires with anomalous nucleotide sharing. As stored in TCRdb, this immuneACCESS dataset retains in-frame rearrangements with V and J assigned. A fraction of the clones does not appear; measured against another copy, unresolved V genes explain less than half of the discrepancy, and the remainder lacks a known reason. V and J calls and clone size are given by that table; D and trimming were obtained from the DNA. The sample table records some 87,000 clones; approximately 79% of these occur just once. The ten largest make up about 2.5% of the sample.

This sample is part of a study of cytomegalovirus exposure and HLA in healthy donors (dated by TCRdb to 2017 to 2019). Looking at the study overall: An earlier analysis of 587 of the donors reported approximately 300 Gb of sequence data and 117 million unique TCR beta sequences obtained from 180 million or so T cells. High-throughput TCR immunosequencing, statistical association of individual TCRs with disease status, and machine learning were combined to predict cytomegalovirus infection status. Besides the first cohort of 500 to 700 subjects, a separate validation cohort made up of some 110 different subjects was used. The number of donors typed differed by locus, with about 629-640 for A, B, C, DRB1 and DQB1, 522 for DQA1, under 610 for DPA1, and some 450 for DPB1. Rather than drawing on any new phenotypic data, the later analysis identified candidate immune exposures from TCR beta sequences and the way those sequences occurred across donors. A few DR-DQ haplotypes were treated as single units for association and clustering because of strong linkage in the cohort. Genome-wide SNP genotypes for about 65% of the 666 donors were used in a later genetic analysis, which treated that subset as a discovery cohort. On average, roughly 240,000 unique TCR beta nucleotide sequences were sequenced per donor among 300 to 500 genotyped donors of the cohort, with roughly 18% of those sequences being non-productive. About 300 gigabases of sequencing data and 70 million to 100 million unique TCR sequences made up an early release that covered approximately 620 HLA-typed donors. The study profiled the T cell repertoires of under 700 subjects by immunosequencing and related them to cytomegalovirus serostatus. The study was designed to test whether signatures of past pathogen exposure could be identified by cataloging public T cell receptors. To decide whether each TCR beta V gene segment behaved as functional or pseudogenic, an earlier analysis of some 570 of the donors relied on high-throughput TCR beta sequencing. All discovery cohort repertoires had been generated using a single sequencing platform. In a later analysis, previously published TCR beta repertoires from some 640 donors were re-analyzed and high-resolution HLA genotyping was added so that TCR occurrence patterns could be studied. HLA typing included class I and class II loci at four-digit resolution. Among the roughly 370 genotyped donors, approximately 77% belonged to the genetic ancestry cluster associated with self-reported Caucasian donors. Alongside the repertoire data, information on donor age, sex, ethnicity and CMV serostatus was compiled.

On the study overall, not on this receptor specifically: Correlated functional status among segregating V segments might reflect linkage disequilibrium, but an unknown experimental factor could not be ruled out. In a later analysis, the rate of TCR association differed among HLA loci, with DRB1 alleles having the most associated TCRs and HLA-C alleles having the fewest. Assigning TCR associations to individual alleles was difficult when HLA alleles, especially DR and DQ, strongly co-occurred. In a later genetic analysis, a missense DCLRE1C variant was associated with V-gene and J-gene trimming of TCR beta chains, and the association was replicated in an independent cohort. Only TCR beta chains were sequenced in this cohort, and the absence of alpha or paired-chain data limited detectable features. A further reported finding was that TCR beta sequences accurately predicted the HLA-A and HLA-B alleles for most subjects in the first cohort. A cluster of highly shared sequence variants was judged likely to be a technical artifact of the sequencing pipeline. A later analysis associated about 18,000 TCR beta sequences with specific HLA alleles at a false discovery rate of 0.05. Some IMGT-functional V segments, including TRBV6-2 and TRBV6-3, could not be distinguished by the 87-base-pair reads and were therefore excluded. An earlier analysis of approximately 540 of the donors showed that most TCR beta V segments appeared in productive rearrangements either about 87% or about 30% of the time, which broadly matched IMGT annotations. In a later analysis, most CMV-associated TCR beta chains were found to appear HLA-restricted, with HLA associations seemingly driven largely by CMV exposure. The authors suggested that the approach could potentially be extended to other disease states and immunological phenotypes. The only immune exposure information available for the cohort was CMV serostatus. Most TCR sequences were seen in very few donors, while some public TCRs were found in many individuals. The classifier was reported to diagnose cytomegalovirus status with high specificity and sensitivity in both the original and validation cohorts. Approximately 16 rarely observed V segments, including chromosome 9 orphons, were excluded from the earlier analysis of a few hundred of the donors because counts were too low. The study listed approximately 150 TCR beta chains as associated with cytomegalovirus. Because HLA typing was missing for some donors at each locus, association tests included only the typed subset. According to a later genetic analysis, donors in an Asian-associated ancestry cluster had fewer N-insertions in productive TCRs than the approximately 670-donor mean. A few of the identified cytomegalovirus-associated TCR beta chains were confirmed in vitro to be specific for cytomegalovirus antigens. Presence/absence analyses assumed roughly uniform sequencing depth across donors, an assumption that may not hold. A later analysis reported that several top co-occurrence clusters appeared linked to parvovirus B19, influenza, CMV and Epstein-Barr virus. In a later analysis, HLA-associated TCR beta chains were found to be more clonally expanded and to have lower generation probabilities than equally common non-associated chains.

CDR1 and CDR2, looked up from the germline V gene, are SGHRS and YFSETQ. The junction carries 11 bases between V and J, which are trimmed by 0 bases and 2 bases respectively. The CDR3 runs 15 residues from the cysteine to the phenylalanine. Solely the CDR3 DNA is kept, with 45 bases framed from the first base. The cohort was made up of about 670 healthy bone marrow donors. At the time of sampling, every cohort member was nominally healthy, though immune exposures that went unrecorded were likely present. The donor was CMV seronegative and was included in the group of 352 seronegative cohort members. Every donor gave a peripheral blood sample, and the peripheral blood mononuclear cells from that sample were used for TCR beta sequencing. The Qiagen DNeasy Blood Extraction Kit was used to extract genomic DNA from the blood cell samples.

Sample: PBMCs. The rearranged segments are TRBV5-1 and TRBJ1-2; possibly the D gene is TRBD1, per 5 matching bases. This TCR came from a young man in good health and CMV-seronegative. The CDR3 region has the sequence CASSLAFGGNYGYTF. The DNA is as follows: TGCGCCAGCAGCTTGGCTTTTGGGGGGAACTATGGCTACACCTTC.